This T cell receptor (beta chain) derives from a study of identifying expanded T cells in peripheral blood. General study points: Variance in clone template counts between approximately two-week samples significantly increased with total template count across all healthy donors.

Method: immunoSEQ multiplex PCR; TCRdb's copy keeps in-frame clones and lacks some. In the table there are about 78,000 clones, about 83% of which are singletons. Regarding this clone: Antigen: not known.

Collection occurred without any documented infections or immune events in donors. Input material: blood. The receptor's source is a person between 18 and 75 years old in good health.

The CDR3 sequence is CASSISWDYGYTF. The CDR3 DNA sequence: TGTGCCAGTAGTATTTCTTGGGACTATGGCTACACCTTC. This chain connects TRBV19 to TRBJ1-2; the D is unclear. Germline values: CDR1 LNHDA, CDR2 SQIVND (reference sequence). CDR3 size: 13 residues. The germline V and J ends were trimmed by 3 bases and 3 bases, with 8 bases remaining between them.